This T cell receptor (beta chain) derives from a study of metastatic and nonmetastatic thyroid tumors. Study in general: Repertoires from malignant and benign thyroid patients were compared across blood and tumor or nodule tissue.

Via MiXCR, TCRdb re-called the PCR reads. The sample includes 50,000 or so clones, approximately 24% of them seen just once. This clone was found many times. Not a single patient had been given any form of treatment at any point before undergoing thyroid surgery. CDR1 SGHVS and CDR2 FQNEAQ come from the germline V gene. The CDR3 runs 16 residues. The V end was cut by 1 base, the J end by 0 bases, with 9 bases between. The V call is TRBV7-8, the J call TRBJ1-4; D ambiguous. The sequencing sample was made of blood. The source of this sequence is a male donor with papillary thyroid cancer or a benign thyroid nodule (not recorded which). Some clones in this sample may be carry-over from other donors' samples. CDR3 bases: TGTGCCAGCAGCTTAGGACCAGCGGCAACTAATGAAAAACTGTTTTTT. Encoded protein: CASSLGPAATNEKLFF.